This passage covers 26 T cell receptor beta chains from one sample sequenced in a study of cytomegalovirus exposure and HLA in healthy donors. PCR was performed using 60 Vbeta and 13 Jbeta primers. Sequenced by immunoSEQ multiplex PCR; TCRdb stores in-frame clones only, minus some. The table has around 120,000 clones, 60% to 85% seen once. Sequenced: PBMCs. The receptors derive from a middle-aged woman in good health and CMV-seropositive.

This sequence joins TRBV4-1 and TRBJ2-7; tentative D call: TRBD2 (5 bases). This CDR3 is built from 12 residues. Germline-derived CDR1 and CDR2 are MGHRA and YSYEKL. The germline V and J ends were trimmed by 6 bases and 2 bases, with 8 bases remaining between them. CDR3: CASRGSPYEQYF. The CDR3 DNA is TGCGCCAGCAGAGGGAGCCCCTACGAGCAGTACTTC.

The CDR3 DNA reads as TGTGCCAGCAGTCCCCGGGACAGGAATCAGCCCCAGCATTTT. Protein product: CASSPRDRNQPQHF. The J gene is TRBJ1-5, the V gene TRBV6-5; 8 nucleotides align to TRBD1. Germline CDR1 reads MNHEY; CDR2 reads SVGAGI. Trimming at V came to 5 bases and at J to 4 bases, leaving 4 bases not matched to a gene. The CDR3 totals 14 residues.

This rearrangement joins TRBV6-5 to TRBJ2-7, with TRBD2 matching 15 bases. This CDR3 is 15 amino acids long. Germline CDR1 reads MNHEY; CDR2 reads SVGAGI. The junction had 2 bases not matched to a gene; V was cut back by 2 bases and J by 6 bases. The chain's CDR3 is CASSYGTSGRSEQYF. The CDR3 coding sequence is TGTGCCAGCAGTTACGGGACTAGCGGGAGGAGCGAGCAGTACTTC.

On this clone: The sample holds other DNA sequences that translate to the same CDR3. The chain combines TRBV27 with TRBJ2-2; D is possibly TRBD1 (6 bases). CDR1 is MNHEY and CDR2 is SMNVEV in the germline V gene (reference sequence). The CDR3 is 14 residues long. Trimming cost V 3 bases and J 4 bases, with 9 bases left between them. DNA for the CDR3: TGTGCCAGCAGTTTGGGGGCGTCCACCGGGGAGCTGTTTTTT. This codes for CASSLGASTGELFF.

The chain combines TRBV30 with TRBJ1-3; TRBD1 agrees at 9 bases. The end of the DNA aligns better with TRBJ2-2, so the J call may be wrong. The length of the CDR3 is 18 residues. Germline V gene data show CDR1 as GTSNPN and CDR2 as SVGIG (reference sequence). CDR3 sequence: CAWRGGQGFTGNTGELFF. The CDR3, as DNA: TGTGCCTGGAGGGGGGGACAGGGATTTACGGGTAACACCGGGGAGCTGTTTTTT.

The CDR3 DNA sequence: TGTGCCAGCAGTTTCGGAGGGGCGCGGCGGCAGTACTTC. Encoded protein: CASSFGGARRQYF. This chain uses TRBV27 with TRBJ2-7, with D perhaps matching TRBD2 (6 bases). Germline CDR1 is MNHEY and CDR2 is SMNVEV (reference sequence). The V end was cut by 3 bases, the J end by 9 bases, with 15 bases between. This CDR3 comprises 13 residues.

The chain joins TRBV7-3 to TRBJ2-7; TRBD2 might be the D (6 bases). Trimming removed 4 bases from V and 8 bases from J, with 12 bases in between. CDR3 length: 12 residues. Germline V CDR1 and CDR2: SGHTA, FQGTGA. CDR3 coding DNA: TGTGCCAGCAGCTCCCCCGGGGGAAAGCAGTACTTC. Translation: CASSSPGGKQYF.

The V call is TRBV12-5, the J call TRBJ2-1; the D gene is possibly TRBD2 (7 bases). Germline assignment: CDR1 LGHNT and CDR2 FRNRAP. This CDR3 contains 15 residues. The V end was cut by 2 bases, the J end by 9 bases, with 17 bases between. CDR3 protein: CASGLTTGGLFEQFF. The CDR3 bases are TGTGCTAGTGGTTTGACGACGGGGGGCCTTTTTGAGCAGTTCTTC.

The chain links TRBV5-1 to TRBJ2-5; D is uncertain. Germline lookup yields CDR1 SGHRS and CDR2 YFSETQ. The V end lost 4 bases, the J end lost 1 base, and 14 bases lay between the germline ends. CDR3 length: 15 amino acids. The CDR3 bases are TGCGCCAGCAGCCTGCGTTCGACACTCCAAGAGACCCAGTACTTC. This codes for CASSLRSTLQETQYF.

CDR3 residues: CASSIGRGAKNIQYF. The CDR3 coding sequence is TGTGCCAGTAGTATAGGGAGGGGCGCCAAAAACATTCAGTACTTC. The chain uses TRBV19 and TRBJ2-4, with a weak D call TRBD2 (6 bases). This CDR3 contains 15 residues. V dropped 1 base and J dropped 1 base, with 8 bases sitting between them. Germline CDR1 and CDR2: LNHDA and SQIVND (reference sequence).

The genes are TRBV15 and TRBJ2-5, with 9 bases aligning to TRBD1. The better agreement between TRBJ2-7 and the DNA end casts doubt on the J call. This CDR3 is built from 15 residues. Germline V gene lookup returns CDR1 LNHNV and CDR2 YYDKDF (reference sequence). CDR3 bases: TGTGCCACCAGCAGTGGGACAGGGCAAACCTACGAGCAGTACTTC. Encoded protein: CATSSGTGQTYEQYF.

CDR3 sequence: CASSLTRGANEKLFF. For the CDR3, the DNA is TGCGCCAGCAGCTTGACCAGGGGTGCTAATGAAAAACTGTTTTTT. The rearrangement uses TRBV5-1 and TRBJ1-4; tentative D call: TRBD1 (6 bases). This CDR3 spans 15 amino acids. Germline CDR1 SGHRS, CDR2 YFSETQ. The ends were cut back, 1 base at V and 3 bases at J, with 10 bases in the middle.

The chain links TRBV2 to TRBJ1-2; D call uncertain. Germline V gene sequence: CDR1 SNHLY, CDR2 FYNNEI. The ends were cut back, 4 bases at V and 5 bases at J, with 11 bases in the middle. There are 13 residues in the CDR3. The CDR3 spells CASSVLGGYGYTF. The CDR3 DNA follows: TGTGCCAGCAGTGTTTTGGGAGGGTATGGCTACACCTTC.

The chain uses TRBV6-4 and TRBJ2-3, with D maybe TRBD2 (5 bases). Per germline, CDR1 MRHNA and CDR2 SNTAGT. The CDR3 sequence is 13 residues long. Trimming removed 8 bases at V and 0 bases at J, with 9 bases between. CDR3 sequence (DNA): TGTGCCAGCGGGGAGACGAGCACAGATACGCAGTATTTT. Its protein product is CASGETSTDTQYF.

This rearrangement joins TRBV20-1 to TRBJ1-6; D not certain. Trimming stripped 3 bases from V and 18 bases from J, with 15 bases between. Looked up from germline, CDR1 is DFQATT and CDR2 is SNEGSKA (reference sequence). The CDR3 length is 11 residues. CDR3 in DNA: TGCAGTGCTAGCGGACTCAATGAGGGCCACTTT. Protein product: CSASGLNEGHF.

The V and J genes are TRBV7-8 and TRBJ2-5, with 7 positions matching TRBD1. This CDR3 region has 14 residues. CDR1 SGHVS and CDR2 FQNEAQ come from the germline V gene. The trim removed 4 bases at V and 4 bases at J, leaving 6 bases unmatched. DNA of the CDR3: TGTGCCAGCAGCTCCAGGGGGAAGGGAGAGACCCAGTACTTC. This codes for CASSSRGKGETQYF. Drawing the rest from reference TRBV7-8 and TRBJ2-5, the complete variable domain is GAGVSQSPRYKVAKRGQDVALRCDPISGHVSLFWYQQALGQGPEFLTYFQNEAQLDKSGLPSDRFFAERPEGSVSTLKIQRTQQEDSAVYLCASSSRGKGETQYFGPGTRLLVL.

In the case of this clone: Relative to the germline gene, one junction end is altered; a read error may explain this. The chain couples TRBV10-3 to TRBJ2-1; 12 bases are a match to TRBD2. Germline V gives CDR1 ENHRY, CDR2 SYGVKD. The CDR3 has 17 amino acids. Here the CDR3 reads CAISESTSGRTRNGQFF. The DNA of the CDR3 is TGTGCCATCAGTGAGTCCACTAGCGGGAGGACGAGGAATGGGCAGTTCTTC.

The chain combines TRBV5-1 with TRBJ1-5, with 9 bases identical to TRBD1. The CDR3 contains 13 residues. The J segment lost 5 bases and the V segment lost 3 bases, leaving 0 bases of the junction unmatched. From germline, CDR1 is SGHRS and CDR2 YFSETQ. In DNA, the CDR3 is TGCGCCAGCAGCTGGACAGGGGATCAGCCCCAGCATTTT. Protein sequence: CASSWTGDQPQHF.

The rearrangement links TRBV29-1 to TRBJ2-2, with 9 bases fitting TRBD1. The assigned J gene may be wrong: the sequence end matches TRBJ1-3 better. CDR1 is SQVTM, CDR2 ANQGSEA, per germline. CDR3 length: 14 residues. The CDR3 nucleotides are TGCAGCGTTGGGTGGGACAGGGCTGGAAACACCATATATTTT. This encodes CSVGWDRAGNTIYF.

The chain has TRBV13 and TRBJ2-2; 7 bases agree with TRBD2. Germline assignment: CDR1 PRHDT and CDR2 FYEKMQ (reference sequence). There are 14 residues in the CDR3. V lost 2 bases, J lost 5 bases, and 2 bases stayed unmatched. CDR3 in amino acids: CASSLNGRTGELFF. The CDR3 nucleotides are TGTGCCAGCAGCTTAAACGGGAGGACCGGGGAGCTGTTTTTT.

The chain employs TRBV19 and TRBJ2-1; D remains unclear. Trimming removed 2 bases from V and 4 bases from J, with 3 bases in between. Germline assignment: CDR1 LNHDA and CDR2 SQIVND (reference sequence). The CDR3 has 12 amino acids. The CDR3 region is CASSIRYNEQFF. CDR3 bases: TGTGCCAGTAGTATACGGTACAATGAGCAGTTCTTC. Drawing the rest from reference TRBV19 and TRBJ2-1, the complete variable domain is DGGITQSPKYLFRKEGQNVTLSCEQNLNHDAMYWYRQDPGQGLRLIYYSQIVNDFQKGDIAEGYSVSREKKESFPLTVTSAQKNPTAFYLCASSIRYNEQFFGPGTRLTVL.

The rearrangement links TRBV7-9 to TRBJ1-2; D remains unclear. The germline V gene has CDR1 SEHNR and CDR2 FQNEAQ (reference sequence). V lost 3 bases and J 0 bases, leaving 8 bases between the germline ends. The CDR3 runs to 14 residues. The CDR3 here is CASSFGLTNYGYTF. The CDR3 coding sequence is TGTGCCAGCAGCTTTGGGCTGACTAACTATGGCTACACCTTC.

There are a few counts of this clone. CDR3 bases: TGTGCCAGCAGGGAACACAGGGGGTACACAGATACGCAGTATTTT. Translated, it gives CASREHRGYTDTQYF. The rearrangement joins TRBV27 to TRBJ2-3; 8 bases fit TRBD1. Germline CDR1 is MNHEY and CDR2 is SMNVEV (reference sequence). The CDR3 runs 15 residues. V lost 6 bases, J lost 2 bases, and 7 bases stayed unmatched.

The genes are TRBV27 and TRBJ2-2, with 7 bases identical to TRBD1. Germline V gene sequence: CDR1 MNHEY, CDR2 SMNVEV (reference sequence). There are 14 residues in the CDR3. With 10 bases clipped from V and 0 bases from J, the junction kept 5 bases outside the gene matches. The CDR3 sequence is CAIKGQSNTGELFF. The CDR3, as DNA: TGTGCCATCAAGGGACAGTCGAACACCGGGGAGCTGTTTTTT.

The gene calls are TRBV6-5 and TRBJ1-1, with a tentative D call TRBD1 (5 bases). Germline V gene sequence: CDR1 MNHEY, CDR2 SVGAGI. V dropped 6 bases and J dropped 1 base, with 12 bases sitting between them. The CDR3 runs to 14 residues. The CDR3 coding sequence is TGTGCCAGCAGCCCCTGGGGGGAGAACACTGAAGCTTTCTTT. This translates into CASSPWGENTEAFF.

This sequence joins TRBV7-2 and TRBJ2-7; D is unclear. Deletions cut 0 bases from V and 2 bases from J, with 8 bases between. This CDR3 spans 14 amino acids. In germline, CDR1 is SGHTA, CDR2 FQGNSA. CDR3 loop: CASSLAYTTYEQYF. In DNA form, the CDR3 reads TGTGCCAGCAGCTTAGCGTACACTACCTACGAGCAGTACTTC.